Listed here are 14 T cell receptor beta chains from one sample, sequenced in a study of T cells in Graves' hyperthyroidism and ophthalmopathy. RNA transcripts yielded amplified TCR beta CDR3 regions. During a first-round RT-PCR of the TCR CDR3, the HTBI primer set was used. Each CDR3 protein gets one entry after TCRdb re-called the multiplex PCR reads with MiXCR. The table shows about 540,000 distinct CDR3 sequences, with around 45% occurring only once. Sample: peripheral blood or thyroid tissue (not recorded which). The receptors originated from a woman between 18 and 29 years old with Graves' hyperthyroidism.

The V call is TRBV15, the J call TRBJ2-3; D unresolved. The CDR3 runs 12 residues. Deletions cut 2 bases from V and 2 bases from J, with 2 bases between. Per germline, CDR1 LNHNV and CDR2 YYDKDF (reference sequence). CDR3 in amino acids: CATSRHTDTQYF. The CDR3 region has the DNA TGTGCCACCAGCAGACACACAGATACGCAGTATTTT.

A few counts support this clonotype. The rearrangement joins TRBV2 to TRBJ1-4, with D possibly TRBD1 on 5 matching bases. Per germline, CDR1 SNHLY and CDR2 FYNNEI. The CDR3 is 14 amino acids. Deletions cut 3 bases from V and 8 bases from J, with 13 bases between. For the CDR3, the DNA is TGTGCCAGCAGTGAGAGCCCTAAGGGGGAAAAACTGTTTTTT. It specifies CASSESPKGEKLFF.

On this clonotype: A single base separates this from a much larger clone, so it may be a read error. The chain recombines TRBV3-1 with TRBJ1-4; a weak D match, TRBD1 (6 bases). Trimming took 6 bases from V and 16 from J, leaving 15 bases between them. CDR1 is LGHDT and CDR2 is YNNKEL in the germline V gene (reference sequence). The CDR3 contains 11 residues. CDR3 sequence reads: CASSGGTRTFF. The CDR3 DNA is TGTGCCAGCAGTGGCGGGACACGGACGTTTTTT.

The table lists this clonotype with many counts. The chain employs TRBV7-2 and TRBJ2-5; TRBD2 might be the D (5 bases). In germline, CDR1 is SGHTA, CDR2 FQGNSA. Trimming took off 3 bases at V and 5 bases at J, with 19 bases between the two ends. The CDR3 runs to 16 residues. CDR3 nucleotide sequence: TGTGCCAGCAGCTTTCGCGGTGAGGGCCACGAGGAGACCCAGTACTTC. Its protein is CASSFRGEGHEETQYF.

In the case of this clonotype: A much larger clone lies a single base off, so this may be a read error. The rearrangement uses TRBV7-9 and TRBJ1-2; D possibly corresponds to TRBD1 (6 bases). Per germline, CDR1 SEHNR and CDR2 FQNEAQ (reference sequence). The length of the CDR3 is 11 residues. The CDR3 DNA reads as TGTGCCGGCAGCCGGACAGATGGCTACACCTTC. It codes for CAGSRTDGYTF.

The chain couples TRBV20-1 to TRBJ1-5; 7 bases align to TRBD1. After removal of 6 bases from V and 1 base from J, the junction contained 6 bases not matched to a gene. The germline V gene encodes CDR1 DFQATT and CDR2 SNEGSKA (reference sequence). The CDR3 contains 14 residues. CDR3 in amino acids: CSALDRESNQPQHF. In nucleotides, the CDR3 is TGCAGTGCCTTAGACAGGGAAAGCAATCAGCCCCAGCATTTT.

The table lists this clonotype with a few counts. The genes are TRBV7-9 and TRBJ2-7; unclear D gene. The V and J ends lost 0 bases and 11 bases respectively, with 8 bases between them. The CDR3 loop spans 11 amino acids. The germline gives CDR1 SEHNR, CDR2 FQNEAQ (reference sequence). The CDR3 sequence: CASSLAADEYF. The CDR3 DNA reads TGTGCCAGCAGCTTAGCCGCAGATGAGTACTTC.

The rearrangement links TRBV6-5 to TRBJ1-5; 10 nucleotides line up with TRBD1. This CDR3 contains 17 residues. V lost 0 bases to trimming and J lost 6 bases; unmatched junction nucleotides: 8. Per the germline V gene, CDR1 is MNHEY and CDR2 is SVGAGI. For the CDR3, the DNA is TGTGCCAGCAGTTACTCCTACCGGGACAGGGGTCGTCAGCCCCAGCATTTT. As protein: CASSYSYRDRGRQPQHF.

This clonotype showed up just a few times. The gene calls are TRBV7-2 and TRBJ2-5, with 7 bases identical to TRBD2. The CDR3 is made up of 15 amino acids. Germline V lookup: CDR1 SGHTA, CDR2 FQGNSA. J was trimmed by 4 bases and V by 8 bases; bases with no gene match: 13. As DNA, the CDR3 is TGTGCCAGCGAGCCCCTGGGAGGGAACACAGAGACCCAGTACTTC. Translation gives CASEPLGGNTETQYF.

This chain connects TRBV24-1 to TRBJ1-4, with D perhaps TRBD1 (6 bases). Trimming shortened V by 12 bases and J by 6 bases, and 13 bases separated the two germline ends. Germline CDR1 KGHDR, CDR2 SFDVKD. The CDR3 has 12 amino acids. The CDR3 DNA follows: TGTGCCCTTCAGGGGAGGGATGAAAAACTGTTTTTT. Translation: CALQGRDEKLFF.

The chain is built from TRBV9 and TRBJ2-2; D remains ambiguous. Germline V gene lookup returns CDR1 SGDLS and CDR2 YYNGEE. This CDR3 is 13 amino acids long. Trimming took 4 bases from V and 7 from J, leaving 11 bases between them. CDR3 loop: CASSPHPGGELFF. As DNA, the CDR3 is TGTGCCAGCAGCCCCCATCCAGGCGGGGAGCTGTTTTTT.

The V call is TRBV10-3, the J call TRBJ1-5; the D is unclear. The CDR3 consists of 13 residues. The germline V gene has CDR1 ENHRY and CDR2 SYGVKD. The V end was cut by 3 bases, the J end by 7 bases, with 10 bases between. The CDR3 sequence is CAISELVPQPQHF. The DNA for the CDR3 is TGTGCCATCAGTGAACTAGTCCCCCAGCCCCAGCATTTT.

As to this clonotype: The germline gene is not matched at one end of the junction; a read error may be the cause. This chain connects TRBV10-3 to TRBJ1-1, with D perhaps TRBD1 (5 bases). CDR1 and CDR2 from the germline V gene are ENHRY and SYGVKD. The CDR3 contains 14 residues. This CDR3 is CASSTRAKGTEAFF. The CDR3 DNA reads as TGTGCCAGCAGTACCAGGGCGAAAGGCACTGAAGCTTTCTTT.

The table lists this clonotype with many counts. The chain combines TRBV9 with TRBJ2-7, with unresolved D. Trimming took 3 bases from V and 3 from J, leaving 10 bases between them. Germline CDR1 SGDLS, CDR2 YYNGEE. The CDR3 sequence is 13 residues long. DNA for the CDR3: TGTGCCAGCAGCGCCTCGATCGTCTACGAGCAGTACTTC. This sequence encodes CASSASIVYEQYF. The whole variable domain, remainder taken from reference TRBV9 and TRBJ2-7, is DSGVTQTPKHLITATGQRVTLRCSPRSGDLSVYWYQQSLDQGLQFLIQYYNGEERAKGNILERFSAQQFPDLHSELNLSSLELGDSALYFCASSASIVYEQYFGPGTRLTVT.